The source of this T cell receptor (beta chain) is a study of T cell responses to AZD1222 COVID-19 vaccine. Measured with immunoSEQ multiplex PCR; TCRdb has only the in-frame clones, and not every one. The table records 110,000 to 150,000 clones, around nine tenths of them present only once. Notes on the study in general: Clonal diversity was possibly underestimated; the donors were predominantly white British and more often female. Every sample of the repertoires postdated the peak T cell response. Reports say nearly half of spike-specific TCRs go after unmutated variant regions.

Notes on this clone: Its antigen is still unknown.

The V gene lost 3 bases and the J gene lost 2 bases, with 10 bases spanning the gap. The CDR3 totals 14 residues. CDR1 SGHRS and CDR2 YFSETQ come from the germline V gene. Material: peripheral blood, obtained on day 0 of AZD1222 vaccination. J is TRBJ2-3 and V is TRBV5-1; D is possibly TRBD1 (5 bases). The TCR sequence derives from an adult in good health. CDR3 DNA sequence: TGCGCCAGCAGCTACACCAGGGTCACAGATACGCAGTATTTT. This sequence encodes CASSYTRVTDTQYF.